The T cell receptor (beta chain) under discussion was sequenced for a study of blood T cell repertoires in COVID-19 (dated by TCRdb to the early 2020s). Regarding the research as a whole: Collaborator samples came from the United States, Italy and Spain and covered acute and convalescent phases of COVID-19. The material from the prospective study consisted of cDNA or gDNA derived from T cells, B-cell-depleted T cells, or PBMCs. Subjects who had been exposed to COVID-19, were actively infected with it, or had recovered from it provided the deeply sampled blood TCRbeta repertoires that made up the dataset. The repertoires were released in a freely available public database meant as a resource for research on the immune response to SARS-CoV-2. The samples were drawn from two sources: the first 160 participants of the ongoing ImmuneRACE study, and fewer than 1,500 subjects contributed by 6 global collaborators. The sample metadata nearly always contained a de-identified subject ID, COVID-19 status, age in years and sex. Where available, HLA class I and class II types were taken from metadata supplied by the sample provider and were not determined by assay-based typing.

Worth noting for this clone: The antigen it binds to is not known. Per-nucleotide qualities are absent, and no much larger clonotype sits a single base away.

TCRbeta CDR3 regions were amplified from genomic DNA by means of the immunoSEQ Assay, a bias-controlled multiplex PCR. On the authors' methods: Within the assay, amplification of reference gene primers was used to estimate how many nucleated cells each sample contained. Sequence reads were collapsed and filtered to measure the absolute abundance of every unique TCRbeta CDR3 rearrangement. For each sample, productive Simpson clonality was calculated as the square root of Simpson's diversity index across productive rearrangements. Held by TCRdb, this immuneACCESS table contains in-frame sequences only and omits some clones. Under half of the omission traces to an unresolved V gene where checked; the cause of the rest is unknown. V and J calls and clone size come straight from that table; D and trimming were deduced from the DNA. A total of about 190,000 clones appear in this sample, 80% to 90% of them only once. The ten biggest clones cover about 2.1% of the sample.

General conclusions and limits of the study: The quantity of clinical and demographic metadata differed by source and by participant and was supplied without curation.

Collaborating institutions collected whole blood in K2EDTA tubes following their own protocols. Collaborator samples were shipped for TCRbeta analysis as frozen whole blood, isolated PBMCs, or DNA extracted from either sample type. From the cysteine through the phenylalanine, the CDR3 covers 15 amino acids. This entry keeps only the CDR3 DNA: 45 bases, framed from base 1. Clipping removes 5 bases from V and 0 bases from J, with 7 as the unmatched junction base count. Taken from the germline V gene, the CDR1 and CDR2 loops are MDHEN and SYDVKM. The chain employs TRBV28 and TRBJ2-7, with 7 central nucleotides matching TRBD1. Material for sequencing was peripheral blood. The sequence derives from a man between 65 and 85 years old with active or convalescent COVID-19. The sequenced DNA is TGTGCCAGCAGTCCACCGGGACAGAGCTCCTACGAGCAGTACTTC. This is translated as CASSPPGQSSYEQYF.